These 10 T cell receptor beta chains were sequenced from one sample in a study of blood T cell repertoires in COVID-19. Sequencing used immunoSEQ multiplex PCR; TCRdb keeps in-frame clones, though not all of them. The sample shows 350,000 or so clones, over 75% of them seen only once. The sequencing input was peripheral blood. The receptor source for this set is a woman in her 30s with COVID-19, enrolled during active disease.

The genes are TRBV5-4 and TRBJ1-2, with 8 bases that match TRBD1. The CDR3 runs 17 residues. The J segment lost 2 bases and the V segment lost 4 bases, leaving 13 bases of the junction unmatched. Germline values: CDR1 SGHNT, CDR2 YYREEE (reference sequence). The chain's CDR3 is CASSPRGPRYGNYGYTF. The CDR3 nucleotides read TGTGCCAGCAGCCCCAGGGGGCCCCGCTATGGAAACTATGGCTACACCTTC.

The gene calls are TRBV19 and TRBJ1-5; D might be TRBD1 (5 bases). Germline V gene data show CDR1 as LNHDA and CDR2 as SQIVND (reference sequence). The germline V and J ends were trimmed by 1 base and 3 bases, with 7 bases remaining between them. This CDR3 is built from 14 residues. The CDR3 protein is CASSIGRVNQPQHF. The CDR3 region has the DNA TGTGCCAGTAGTATAGGCAGGGTCAATCAGCCCCAGCATTTT.

This clone was seen once. The genes are TRBV6-5 and TRBJ1-2; the match to TRBD1 covers 7 bases. The CDR3 is 16 residues long. From germline, CDR1 is MNHEY and CDR2 SVGAGI. J lost 6 bases, V lost 0 bases, and 10 bases had no gene match. CDR3 sequence: CASSYSLMDRLDGYTF. CDR3 sequence (DNA): TGTGCCAGCAGTTACTCCTTGATGGACAGGTTGGATGGCTACACCTTC.

CDR3 in DNA: TGTGCCAGCAGTTCGTGGACAGGGGTTAACACTGAAGCTTTCTTT. This sequence encodes CASSSWTGVNTEAFF. The genes are TRBV28 and TRBJ1-1; 9 nucleotides align to TRBD1. The J segment lost 2 bases and the V segment lost 4 bases, leaving 5 bases of the junction unmatched. The CDR3 is 15 residues long. Germline V gene lookup returns CDR1 MDHEN and CDR2 SYDVKM.

CDR3 protein: CGVGAYNSPLHF. The CDR3 nucleotides are TGTGGGGTGGGAGCGTATAATTCACCCCTCCACTTT. This sequence joins TRBV24-1 and TRBJ1-6; D is unresolved. The CDR3 runs 12 residues. Looked up from germline, CDR1 is KGHDR and CDR2 is SFDVKD.

This sequence joins TRBV6-4 and TRBJ2-5; D ambiguous. Germline V gives CDR1 MRHNA, CDR2 SNTAGT. This CDR3 contains 16 residues. With 6 bases removed from V and 1 base from J, the gap between germline ends came to 18 bases. CDR3 in amino acids: CASRSWPYRPQETQYF. CDR3 in DNA: TGTGCCAGCAGATCGTGGCCGTACCGTCCCCAAGAGACCCAGTACTTC.

This clone was observed a single time. This rearrangement joins TRBV6-5 to TRBJ1-3, with D possibly being TRBD1 (6 bases). CDR1 and CDR2 from the germline V gene are MNHEY and SVGAGI. Trimming shortened V by 6 bases and J by 2 bases, and 8 bases separated the two germline ends. The CDR3 consists of 13 residues. The CDR3 bases are TGTGCCAGCAGCCGGGACACTGGAAACACCATATATTTT. This codes for CASSRDTGNTIYF.

The chain uses TRBV10-2 and TRBJ2-7; 9 nucleotides align to TRBD1. Per germline, CDR1 WSHSY and CDR2 SAAADI. Trimming took 10 bases from V and 2 from J; bases not matched to a gene: 6. This CDR3 region has 13 residues. CDR3 sequence (DNA): TGCGCCACCGGGACAGGGCGCACCTACGAGCAGTACTTC. Protein: CATGTGRTYEQYF.

This clone has at least ten counts. The chain links TRBV7-9 to TRBJ1-4; the D is unclear. The germline V gene has CDR1 SEHNR and CDR2 FQNEAQ (reference sequence). V lost 5 bases, J lost 5 bases, and 18 bases lay in between. The CDR3 consists of 16 residues. Written as DNA, the CDR3 is TGTGCCAGCAGCCTGGGTGTAGAGGGCCTGAATGAAAAACTGTTTTTT. This sequence encodes CASSLGVEGLNEKLFF. Together with reference TRBV7-9 and TRBJ1-4, the CDR3 gives the full variable domain: DTGVSQNPRHKITKRGQNVTFRCDPISEHNRLYWYRQTLGQGPEFLTYFQNEAQLEKSRLLSDRFSAERPKGSFSTLEIQRTEQGDSAMYLCASSLGVEGLNEKLFFGSGTQLSVL.

The chain uses TRBV5-4 and TRBJ2-1, with 16 bases identical to TRBD2. Germline loops: CDR1 SGHNT, CDR2 YYREEE (reference sequence). There are 15 residues in the CDR3. V lost 4 bases, J lost 9 bases, and 4 bases stayed unmatched. The CDR3 reads CASSLGTSGRGEQFF. As DNA, the CDR3 is TGTGCCAGCAGCCTAGGGACTAGCGGGAGGGGTGAGCAGTTCTTC.